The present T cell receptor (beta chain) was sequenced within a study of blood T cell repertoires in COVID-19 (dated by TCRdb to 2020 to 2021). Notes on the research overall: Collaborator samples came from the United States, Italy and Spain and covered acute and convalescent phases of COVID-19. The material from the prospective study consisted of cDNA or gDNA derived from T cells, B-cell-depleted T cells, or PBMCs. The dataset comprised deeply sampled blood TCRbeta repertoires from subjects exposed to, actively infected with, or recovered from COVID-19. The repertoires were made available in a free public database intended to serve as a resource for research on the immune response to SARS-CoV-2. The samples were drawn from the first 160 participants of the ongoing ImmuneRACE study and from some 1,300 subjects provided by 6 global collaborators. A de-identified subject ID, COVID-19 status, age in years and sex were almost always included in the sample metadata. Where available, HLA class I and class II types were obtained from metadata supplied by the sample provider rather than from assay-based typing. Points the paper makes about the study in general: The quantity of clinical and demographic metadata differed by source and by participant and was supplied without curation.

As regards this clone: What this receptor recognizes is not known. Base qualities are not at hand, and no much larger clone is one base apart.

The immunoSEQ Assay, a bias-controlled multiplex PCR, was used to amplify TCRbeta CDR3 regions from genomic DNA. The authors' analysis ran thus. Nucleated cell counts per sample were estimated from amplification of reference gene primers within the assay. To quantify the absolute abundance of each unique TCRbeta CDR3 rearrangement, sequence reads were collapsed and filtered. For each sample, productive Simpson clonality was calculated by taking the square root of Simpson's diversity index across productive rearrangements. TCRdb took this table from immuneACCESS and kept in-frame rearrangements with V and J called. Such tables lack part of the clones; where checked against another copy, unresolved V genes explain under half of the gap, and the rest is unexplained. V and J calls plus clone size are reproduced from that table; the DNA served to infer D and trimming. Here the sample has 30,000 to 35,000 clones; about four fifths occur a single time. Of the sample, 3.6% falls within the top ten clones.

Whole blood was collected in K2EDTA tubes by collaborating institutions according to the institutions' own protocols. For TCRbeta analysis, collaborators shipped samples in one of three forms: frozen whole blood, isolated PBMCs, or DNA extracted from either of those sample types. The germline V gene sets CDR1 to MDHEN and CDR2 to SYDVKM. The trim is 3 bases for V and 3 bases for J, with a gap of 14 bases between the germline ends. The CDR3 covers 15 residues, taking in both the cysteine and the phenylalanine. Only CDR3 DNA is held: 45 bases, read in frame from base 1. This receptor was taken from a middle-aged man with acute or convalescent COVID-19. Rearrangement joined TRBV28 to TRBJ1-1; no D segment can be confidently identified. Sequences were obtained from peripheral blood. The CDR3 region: CASSFSGRLYTEAFF. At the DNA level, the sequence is TGTGCCAGCAGTTTTTCCGGGAGACTATACACTGAAGCTTTCTTT.